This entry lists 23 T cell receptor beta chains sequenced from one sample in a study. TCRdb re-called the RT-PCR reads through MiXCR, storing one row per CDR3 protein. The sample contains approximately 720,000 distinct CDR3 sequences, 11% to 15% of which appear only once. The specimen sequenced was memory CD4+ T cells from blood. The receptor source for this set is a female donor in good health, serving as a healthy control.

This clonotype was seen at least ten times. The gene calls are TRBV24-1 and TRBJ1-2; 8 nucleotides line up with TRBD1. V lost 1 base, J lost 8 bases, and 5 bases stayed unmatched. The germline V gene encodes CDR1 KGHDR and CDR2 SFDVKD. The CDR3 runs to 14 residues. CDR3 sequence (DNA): TGTGCCACCAGTGATTTCGAGACAGGGGTCGGCTACACCTTC. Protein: CATSDFETGVGYTF.

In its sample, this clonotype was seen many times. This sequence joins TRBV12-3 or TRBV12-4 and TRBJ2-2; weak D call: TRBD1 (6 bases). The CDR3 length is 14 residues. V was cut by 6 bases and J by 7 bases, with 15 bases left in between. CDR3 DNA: TGTGCCAGCAGGGGGGCAGGGTTAGGCGGGGAGCTGTTTTTT. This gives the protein CASRGAGLGGELFF.

As DNA, the CDR3 is TGTGCCAGCTCACCTAAGGGACCAACTAATGAAAAACTGTTTTTT. Translation: CASSPKGPTNEKLFF. The chain joins TRBV18 to TRBJ1-4; TRBD1 might be the D (5 bases). Germline V gene lookup returns CDR1 KGHSH and CDR2 LQKENI. V shed 3 bases and J shed 0 bases, with 8 bases lying between them. The CDR3 contains 15 residues.

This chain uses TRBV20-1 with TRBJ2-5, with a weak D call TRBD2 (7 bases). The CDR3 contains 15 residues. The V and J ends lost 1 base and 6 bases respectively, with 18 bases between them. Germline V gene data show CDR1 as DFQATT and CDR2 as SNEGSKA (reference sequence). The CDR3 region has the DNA TGCAGTGCTAGAGGGGGGGGCCGGATTTTACAGACCCAGTACTTC. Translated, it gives CSARGGGRILQTQYF.

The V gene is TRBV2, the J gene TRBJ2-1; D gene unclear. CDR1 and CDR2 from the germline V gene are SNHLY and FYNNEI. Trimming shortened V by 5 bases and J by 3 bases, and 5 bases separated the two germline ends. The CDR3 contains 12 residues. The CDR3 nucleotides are TGTGCCAGCAGTATCTTCTACAATGAGCAGTTCTTC. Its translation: CASSIFYNEQFF.

CDR3 DNA: TGTGCCACCAGTAAAGGGCCCTCCAGCACAGATACGCAGTATTTT. Its translation: CATSKGPSSTDTQYF. This chain uses TRBV24-1 with TRBJ2-3; D is undetermined. The CDR3 length is 15 residues. Germline V CDR1 and CDR2: KGHDR, SFDVKD. Trimming pared 6 bases from V and 0 bases from J, leaving 12 bases between.

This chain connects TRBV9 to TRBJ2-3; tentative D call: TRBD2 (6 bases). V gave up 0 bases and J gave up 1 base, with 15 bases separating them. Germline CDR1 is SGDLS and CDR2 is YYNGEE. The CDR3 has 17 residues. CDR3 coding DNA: TGTGCCAGCAGCGTAGGGCGGGGATCCAGTGGCACAGATACGCAGTATTTT. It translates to CASSVGRGSSGTDTQYF.

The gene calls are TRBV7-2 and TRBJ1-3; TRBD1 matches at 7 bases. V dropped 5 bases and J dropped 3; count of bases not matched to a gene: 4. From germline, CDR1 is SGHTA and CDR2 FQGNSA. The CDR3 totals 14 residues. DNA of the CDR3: TGTGCCAGCAGCCGAGACAGGGATGGAAACACCATATATTTT. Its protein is CASSRDRDGNTIYF.

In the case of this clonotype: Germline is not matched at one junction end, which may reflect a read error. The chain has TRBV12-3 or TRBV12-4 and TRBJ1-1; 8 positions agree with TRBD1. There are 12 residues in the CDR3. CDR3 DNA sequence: TGTGCCAGCAGTTTAGATCGGCGTGGGACAGGATTT. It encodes CASSLDRRGTGF.

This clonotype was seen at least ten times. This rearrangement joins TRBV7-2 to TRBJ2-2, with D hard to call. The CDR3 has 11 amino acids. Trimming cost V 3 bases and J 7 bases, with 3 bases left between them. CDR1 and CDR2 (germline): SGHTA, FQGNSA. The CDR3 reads CASSFYGELFF. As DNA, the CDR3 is TGTGCCAGCAGCTTTTACGGGGAGCTGTTTTTT. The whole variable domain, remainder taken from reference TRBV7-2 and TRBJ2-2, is GAGVSQSPSNKVTEKGKDVELRCDPISGHTALYWYRQSLGQGLEFLIYFQGNSAPDKSGLPSDRFSAERTGGSVSTLTIQRTQQEDSAVYLCASSFYGELFFGEGSRLTVL.

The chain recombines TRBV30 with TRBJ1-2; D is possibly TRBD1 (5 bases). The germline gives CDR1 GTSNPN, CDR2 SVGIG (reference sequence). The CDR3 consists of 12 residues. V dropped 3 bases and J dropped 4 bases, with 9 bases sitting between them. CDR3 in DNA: TGTGCCTGGAGCCAAAGGGGCTATGGCTACACCTTC. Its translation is CAWSQRGYGYTF.

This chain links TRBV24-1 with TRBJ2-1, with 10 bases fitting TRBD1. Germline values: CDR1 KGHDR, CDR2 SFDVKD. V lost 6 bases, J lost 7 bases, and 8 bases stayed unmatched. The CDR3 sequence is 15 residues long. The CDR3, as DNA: TGTGCCACCAGTTCACCGGGACAGGGGATGAATGAGCAGTTCTTC. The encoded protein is CATSSPGQGMNEQFF.

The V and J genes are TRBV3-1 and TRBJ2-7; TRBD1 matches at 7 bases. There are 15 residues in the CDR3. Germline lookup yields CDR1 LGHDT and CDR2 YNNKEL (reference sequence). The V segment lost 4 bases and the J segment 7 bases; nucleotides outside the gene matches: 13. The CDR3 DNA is TGTGCCAGCAGCCTAAAGACAGGGATGGTGGGGGAGCAGTACTTC. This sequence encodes CASSLKTGMVGEQYF.

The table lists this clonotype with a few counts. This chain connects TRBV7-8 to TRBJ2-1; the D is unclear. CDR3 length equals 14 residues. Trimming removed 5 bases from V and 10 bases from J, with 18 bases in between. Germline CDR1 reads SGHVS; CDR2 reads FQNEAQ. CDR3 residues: CASSPDELPREQFF. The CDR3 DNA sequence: TGTGCCAGCAGCCCAGACGAACTCCCCAGGGAGCAGTTCTTC.

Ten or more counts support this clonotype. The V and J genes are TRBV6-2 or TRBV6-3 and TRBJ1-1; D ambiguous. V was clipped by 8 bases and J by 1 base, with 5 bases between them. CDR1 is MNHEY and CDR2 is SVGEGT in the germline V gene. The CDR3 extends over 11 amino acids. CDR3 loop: CASGGNTEAFF. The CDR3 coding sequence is TGTGCCAGCGGAGGGAACACTGAAGCTTTCTTT.

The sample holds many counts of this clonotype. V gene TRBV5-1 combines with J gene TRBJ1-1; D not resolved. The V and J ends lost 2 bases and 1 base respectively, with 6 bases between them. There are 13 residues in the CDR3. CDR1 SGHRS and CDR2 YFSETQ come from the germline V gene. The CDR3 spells CASSFDWNTEAFF. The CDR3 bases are TGCGCCAGCAGCTTCGACTGGAACACTGAAGCTTTCTTT.

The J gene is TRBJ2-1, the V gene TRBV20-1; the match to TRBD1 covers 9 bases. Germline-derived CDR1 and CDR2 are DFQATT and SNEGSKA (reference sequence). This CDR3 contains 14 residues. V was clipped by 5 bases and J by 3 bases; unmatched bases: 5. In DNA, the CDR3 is TGCAGTGCTCGGACAGGGGATTACTACAATGAGCAGTTCTTC. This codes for CSARTGDYYNEQFF.

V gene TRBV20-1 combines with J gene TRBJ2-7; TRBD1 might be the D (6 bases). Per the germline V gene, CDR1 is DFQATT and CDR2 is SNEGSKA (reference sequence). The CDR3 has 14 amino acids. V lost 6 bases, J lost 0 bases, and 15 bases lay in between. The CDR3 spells CSARKRTASYEQYF. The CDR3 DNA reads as TGCAGTGCGAGAAAACGGACAGCCTCCTACGAGCAGTACTTC.

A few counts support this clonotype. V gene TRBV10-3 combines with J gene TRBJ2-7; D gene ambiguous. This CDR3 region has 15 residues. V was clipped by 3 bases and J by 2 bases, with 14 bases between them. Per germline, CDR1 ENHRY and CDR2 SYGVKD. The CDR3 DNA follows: TGTGCCATCAGTGACCCCCGCGGCTCTACCTACGAGCAGTACTTC. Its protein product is CAISDPRGSTYEQYF.

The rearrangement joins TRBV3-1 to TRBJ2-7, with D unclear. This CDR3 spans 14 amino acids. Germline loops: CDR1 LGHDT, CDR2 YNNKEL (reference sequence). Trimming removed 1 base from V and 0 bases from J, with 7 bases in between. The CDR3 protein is CASSQGPYSYEQYF. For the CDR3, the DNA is TGTGCCAGCAGCCAAGGGCCTTACTCCTACGAGCAGTACTTC.

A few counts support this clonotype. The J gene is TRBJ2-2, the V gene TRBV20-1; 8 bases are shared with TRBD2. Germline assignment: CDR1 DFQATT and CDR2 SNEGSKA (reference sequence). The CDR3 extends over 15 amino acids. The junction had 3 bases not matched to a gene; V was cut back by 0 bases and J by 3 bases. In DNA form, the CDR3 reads TGCAGTGCTAGAGAAGCGGGAGTACACACCGGGGAGCTGTTTTTT. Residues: CSAREAGVHTGELFF.

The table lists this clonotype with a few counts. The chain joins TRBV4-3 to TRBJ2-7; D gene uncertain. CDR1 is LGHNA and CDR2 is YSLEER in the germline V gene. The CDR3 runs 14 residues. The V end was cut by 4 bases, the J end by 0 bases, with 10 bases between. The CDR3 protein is CASSLKVHSYEQYF. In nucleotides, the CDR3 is TGCGCCAGCAGCCTCAAGGTACACTCCTACGAGCAGTACTTC.

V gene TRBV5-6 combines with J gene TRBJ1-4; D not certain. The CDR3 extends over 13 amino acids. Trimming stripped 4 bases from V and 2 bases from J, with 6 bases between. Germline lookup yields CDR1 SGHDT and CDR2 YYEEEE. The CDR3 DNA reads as TGTGCCAGCAGCAGCGGGACTAATGAAAAACTGTTTTTT. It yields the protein CASSSGTNEKLFF.